These T cell receptor beta chains were read from a single sample in a study of cytomegalovirus exposure and HLA in healthy donors. The table came from immunoSEQ multiplex PCR; TCRdb's copy has only in-frame clones and leaves some out. Found here are about 280,000 clones, 70% to 90% of them singletons; the top ten hold roughly 1%. What was sequenced was PBMCs. These receptors all stem from a woman aged 18-29 years in good health and CMV-seronegative. The CDR3 runs from the conserved cysteine through the conserved F or W. The order of the fields is J gene, clone size, V gene, D gene, CDR3 protein, CDR3 DNA. A D gene is named only where the DNA matches it firmly. Rows may omit the clone size; those that give it use once, few, many or a size class.

>TRBJ2-2|NA|TRBV28|TRBD2
CASSSAGGLPGELFF
TGTGCCAGCAGTTCGGCGGGAGGGCTCCCCGGGGAGCTGTTTTTT
>TRBJ1-5|NA|TRBV10-3|TRBD1
CAAETPGQGGVQPQHF
TGTGCCGCTGAGACACCGGGACAGGGGGGGGTTCAGCCCCAGCATTTT
>TRBJ2-5|NA|TRBV5-1|TRBD2
CASSKAGGGQETQYF
TGCGCCAGCAGCAAAGCCGGGGGAGGGCAAGAGACCCAGTACTTC
>TRBJ2-7|NA|TRBV6-5|NA
CASSFHSGNSYEQYF
TGTGCCAGCAGTTTCCATAGCGGAAACTCCTACGAGCAGTACTTC
>TRBJ2-3|NA|TRBV7-6|TRBD2
CASSLFGLAGGFADTQYF
TGTGCCAGCAGCTTATTTGGGCTAGCGGGAGGGTTCGCAGATACGCAGTATTTT
>TRBJ2-7|few|TRBV20-1|NA
CRDYADEQYF
TGCAGGGACTACGCGGACGAGCAGTACTTC
>TRBJ2-7|NA|TRBV4-3|NA
CASSQVQGFSYEQYF
TGCGCCAGCAGCCAAGTACAGGGCTTTTCCTACGAGCAGTACTTC
>TRBJ2-7|NA|TRBV9|NA
CASSVHEFSGYEQYF
TGTGCCAGCAGCGTACACGAGTTCTCGGGCTACGAGCAGTACTTC
>TRBJ2-1|NA|TRBV28|TRBD2
CASSPLLAGGDEQFF
TGTGCCAGCAGTCCCCTGCTAGCGGGAGGGGATGAGCAGTTCTTC
>TRBJ2-1|NA|TRBV6-5|TRBD2
CASSPSGRYNEQFF
TGTGCCAGCAGCCCTAGCGGGAGGTACAATGAGCAGTTCTTC
>TRBJ1-5|NA|TRBV2|NA
CASNSVSTREPQHF
TGTGCCAGCAATTCGGTGAGCACGAGAGAGCCCCAGCATTTT
>TRBJ2-3|NA|TRBV27|NA
CASSSGVTSTDTQYF
TGTGCCAGCAGTTCCGGGGTAACTAGCACAGATACGCAGTATTTT
>TRBJ2-2|NA|TRBV18|TRBD1
CASSPRTGQRAGELFF
TGTGCCAGCTCACCAAGGACAGGTCAGAGGGCCGGGGAGCTGTTTTTT
>TRBJ2-3|NA|TRBV7-8|NA
CASSSTDWRTTDTQYF
TGTGCCAGCAGCTCCACGGACTGGCGAACCACAGATACGCAGTATTTT
>TRBJ1-1|NA|TRBV28|TRBD1
CASSRSDRAWDTEAFF
TGTGCCAGCAGCCGATCGGACAGGGCTTGGGACACTGAAGCTTTCTTT
>TRBJ2-2|NA|TRBV6-1|NA
CASTSDRFTGELFF
TGTGCCAGCACCTCGGACAGATTTACCGGGGAGCTGTTTTTT
>TRBJ2-1|NA|TRBV11-3|TRBD2
CASSLRLAGDGGEQFF
TGTGCCAGCAGCCTAAGACTAGCGGGAGATGGGGGTGAGCAGTTCTTC
>TRBJ1-1|NA|TRBV5-1|TRBD1
CASSRRGQGLTNTEAFF
TGCGCCAGCAGCCGCCGTGGACAGGGCCTCACGAACACTGAAGCTTTCTTT
>TRBJ2-7|NA|TRBV18|TRBD1
CASSPGQGGEQYF
TGTGCCAGCTCACCGGGACAGGGGGGCGAGCAGTACTTC
>TRBJ1-1|NA|TRBV6-1|NA
CASSEQIQGTEAFF
TGTGCCAGCAGTGAACAGATACAGGGCACTGAAGCTTTCTTT
>TRBJ1-2|NA|TRBV21-1|NA
CASSKKEGPNYGYTF
TGTGCCAGCAGCAAAAAGGAGGGGCCTAACTATGGCTACACCTTC
>TRBJ1-5|NA|TRBV27|TRBD1
CASSLRQGGNQPQHF
TGTGCCAGCAGTTTACGACAGGGGGGCAATCAGCCCCAGCATTTT
>TRBJ2-7|NA|TRBV19|NA
CASSRQVYEQYF
TGTGCCAGTAGTAGACAGGTTTACGAGCAGTACTTC
>TRBJ2-7|once|TRBV11-2|TRBD1
CASDQTGGIYEQYF
TGTGCCAGTGACCAGACAGGGGGCATCTACGAGCAGTACTTC
>TRBJ1-2|once|TRBV18|TRBD1
CASSPVGARGTGANYGYTF
TGTGCCAGCTCACCTGTAGGGGCCCGAGGGACAGGGGCAAACTATGGCTACACCTTC
>TRBJ2-7|NA|TRBV11-2|NA
CASSPFGGVGDYYEQYF
TGTGCCAGCAGCCCATTCGGGGGAGTAGGGGATTATTACGAGCAGTACTTC
>TRBJ1-2|NA|TRBV6-5|NA
CASSPGRGANYGYTF
TGTGCCAGCAGTCCGGGGAGGGGAGCTAACTATGGCTACACCTTC
>TRBJ2-2|NA|TRBV4-1|NA
CASSFPGQDTGELFF
TGCGCCAGCAGCTTTCCGGGACAAGACACCGGGGAGCTGTTTTTT
>TRBJ2-3|NA|TRBV27|TRBD2
CASSWLSGKSDTQYF
TGTGCCAGCAGCTGGCTTAGCGGGAAGTCAGATACGCAGTATTTT